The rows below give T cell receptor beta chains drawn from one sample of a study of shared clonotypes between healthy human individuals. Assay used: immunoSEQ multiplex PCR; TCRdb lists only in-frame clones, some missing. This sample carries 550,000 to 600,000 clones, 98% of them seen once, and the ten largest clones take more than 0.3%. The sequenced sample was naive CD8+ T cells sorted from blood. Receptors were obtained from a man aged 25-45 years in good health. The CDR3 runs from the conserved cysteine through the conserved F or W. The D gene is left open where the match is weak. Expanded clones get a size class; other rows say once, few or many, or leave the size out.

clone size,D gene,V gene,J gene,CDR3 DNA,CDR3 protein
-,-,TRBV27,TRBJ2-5,TGTGCCAGTCAACCGGGGCAGAAATTTGAGACCCAGTACTTC,CASQPGQKFETQYF
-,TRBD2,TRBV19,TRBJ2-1,TGTGCCAGTAGTTTGGGGACTAGCGGGAGAAATGAGCAGTTCTTC,CASSLGTSGRNEQFF
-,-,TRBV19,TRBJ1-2,TGTGCCAGTAGTATCCCAGGGTCGCACTATGGCTACACCTTC,CASSIPGSHYGYTF
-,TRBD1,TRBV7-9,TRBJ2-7,TGTGCCAGCAGCTTAACTACAGGGGAGTACTCCTACGAGCAGTACTTC,CASSLTTGEYSYEQYF
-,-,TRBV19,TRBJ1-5,TGTGCCACCAAGTGGAGCGGTGACAGTGGGAATCAGCCCCAGCATTTT,CATKWSGDSGNQPQHF
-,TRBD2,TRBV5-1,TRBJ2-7,TGCGCCAGCAGCTTGGAGGCTAGCGGGAGGTCCTTCTACTACGAGCAGTACTTC,CASSLEASGRSFYYEQYF
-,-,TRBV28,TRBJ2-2,TGTGCCAGCAGTACAGGGACCGGGGAGCTGTTTTTT,CASSTGTGELFF
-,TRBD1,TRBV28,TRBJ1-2,TGTGCCAGCAGTTCCTCCGGGACAGGCAGCTATGGCTACACCTTC,CASSSSGTGSYGYTF
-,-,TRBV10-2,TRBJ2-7,TGCGCCAGCAGTGAGACAGGACAGGAGCAGTACTTC,CASSETGQEQYF
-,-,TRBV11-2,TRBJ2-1,TGTGCCAGCAGCTTCACTCCCTCCTTATACAATGAGCAGTTCTTC,CASSFTPSLYNEQFF
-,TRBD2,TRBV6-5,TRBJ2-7,TGTGCCAGCAGTTTAGCGGGAGGGCCGGGTGAGCAGTACTTC,CASSLAGGPGEQYF
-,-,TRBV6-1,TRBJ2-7,TGTGCCAGCAGTGAGACACCACCCTACTACGAGCAGTACTTC,CASSETPPYYEQYF
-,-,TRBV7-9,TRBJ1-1,TGTGCCAGCAGCTCTGCCCGCGAACGGACTGAAGCTTTCTTT,CASSSARERTEAFF
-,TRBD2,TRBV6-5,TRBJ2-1,TGTGCCAGCAGTTACTCTAGCGGGAGCTCCTACAATGAGCAGTTCTTC,CASSYSSGSSYNEQFF
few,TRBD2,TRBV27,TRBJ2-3,TGTGCCAGCAGTTCGCTAGCGGGGAGCACAGATACGCAGTATTTT,CASSSLAGSTDTQYF
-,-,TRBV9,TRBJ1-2,TGTGCCAGCGGGGGGACACTTCTCTATGGCTACACCTTC,CASGGTLLYGYTF
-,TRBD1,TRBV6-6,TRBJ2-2,TGTGCCACCGGGACAGGGCTGGTCGGGGAGCTGTTTTTT,CATGTGLVGELFF
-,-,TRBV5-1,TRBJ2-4,TGCGCCAGCAGCGCGGACACAGGGTTTGGGGCCAAAAACATTCAGTACTTC,CASSADTGFGAKNIQYF
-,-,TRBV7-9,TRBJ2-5,TGTGCCAGCAGCTCACACCGGGACCCCCAAGAGACCCAGTACTTC,CASSSHRDPQETQYF
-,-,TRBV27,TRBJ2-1,TGTGCCAGCAGTTTAGCGGGATTCGGCAATGAGCAGTTCTTC,CASSLAGFGNEQFF
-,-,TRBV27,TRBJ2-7,TGTGCCAGCAGTCCTGCCAGGCTAAGCTCCTACGAGCAGTACTTC,CASSPARLSSYEQYF
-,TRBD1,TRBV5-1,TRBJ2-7,TGCGCCAGCAGCTTGACAGGGGCGACCTACGAGCAGTACTTC,CASSLTGATYEQYF
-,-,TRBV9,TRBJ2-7,TGTGCCAGCAGCGTAGAACCTAACCCAGCCTACGAGCAGTACTTC,CASSVEPNPAYEQYF
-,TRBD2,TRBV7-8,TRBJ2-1,TGTGCCAGCAGCTTAGTAGGGCGGGAGCCCTCCTACAATGAGCAGTTCTTC,CASSLVGREPSYNEQFF
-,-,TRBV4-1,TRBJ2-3,TGCGCCAGCAGTGTACAGGGCCTCACAGATACGCAGTATTTT,CASSVQGLTDTQYF
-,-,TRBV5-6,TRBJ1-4,TGTGCCAGCAGCCCAGGACGGATTCCTGCAACTAATGAAAAACTGTTTTTT,CASSPGRIPATNEKLFF
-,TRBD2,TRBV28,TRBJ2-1,TGTGCCAGCAGTTTGCCGGGAGGCAATGAGCAGTTCTTC,CASSLPGGNEQFF
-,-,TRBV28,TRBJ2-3,TGTGCCAGCAGTTTGGCGGAAAGGACGCAGTATTTT,CASSLAERTQYF
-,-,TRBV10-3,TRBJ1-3,TGTGCCACCCTTAGGGAGGACACGATGATCTCTGGAAACACCATATATTTT,CATLREDTMISGNTIYF
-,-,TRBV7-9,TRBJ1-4,TGTGCCAGCAGCTCCCAGAGGGGGGAAAAACTGTTTTTT,CASSSQRGEKLFF
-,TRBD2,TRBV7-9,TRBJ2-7,TGTGCCAGCAGCTTAGCGCTAGCGGGAGCTGACGAGCAGTACTTC,CASSLALAGADEQYF
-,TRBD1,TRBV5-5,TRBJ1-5,TGTGCCAGCAGCGATCGGACAGGGTGGGATCTCCAGCATTTT,CASSDRTGWDLQHF
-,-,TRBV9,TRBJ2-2,TGTGCCAGCAACGACAGCCCGAACACCGGGGAGCTGTTTTTT,CASNDSPNTGELFF
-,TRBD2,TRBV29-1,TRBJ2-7,TGCAGCGTTGAGTCACCGGCGGGAGTGTTGTACGAGCAGTACTTC,CSVESPAGVLYEQYF
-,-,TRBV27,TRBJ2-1,TGTGCCAGCAGTTTCAAAGCAATGGGCGAGCAGTTCTTC,CASSFKAMGEQFF
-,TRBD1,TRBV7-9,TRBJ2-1,TGTGCCAGCAGCCTCAGACAGGGAAACTACAATGAGCAGTTCTTC,CASSLRQGNYNEQFF
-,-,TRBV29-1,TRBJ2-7,TGCAGCGTCATGGGGGCGGGCGACTACGAGCAGTACTTC,CSVMGAGDYEQYF
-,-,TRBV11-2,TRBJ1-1,TGTGCCAGCAGCCCCACAGGTGAAGCTTTCTTT,CASSPTGEAFF
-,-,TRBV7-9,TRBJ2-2,TGTGCCAGCAGCTTTACAGGGTCTCCCGGGGAGCTGTTTTTT,CASSFTGSPGELFF
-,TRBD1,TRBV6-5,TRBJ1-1,TGTGCCAGCAGTAGACAGGGTTTCCGCACTGAAGCTTTCTTT,CASSRQGFRTEAFF
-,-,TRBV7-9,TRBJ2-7,TGTGCCAGCAGCTCCCCATCTTCAGCCTCCTACGAGCAGTACTTC,CASSSPSSASYEQYF
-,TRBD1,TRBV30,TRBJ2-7,TGTGCCTGGAGTCACGGGACAGGGGGCTACGAGCAGTACTTC,CAWSHGTGGYEQYF
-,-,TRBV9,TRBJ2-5,TGTGCCAGCAGCGTATCCCTAGCGTCACCCGAGACCCAGTACTTC,CASSVSLASPETQYF
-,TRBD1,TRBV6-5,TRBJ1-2,TGTGCCAGCAGTTACTCGCGGGGGACAGGATTCCATGGCTACACCTTC,CASSYSRGTGFHGYTF
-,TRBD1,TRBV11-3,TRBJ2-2,TGTGCCAGCAGCTCCTACTCCACGGGACAGGGGTCGAACACCGGGGAGCTGTTTTTT,CASSSYSTGQGSNTGELFF
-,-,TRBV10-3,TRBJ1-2,TGTGCCACCTTTACACCGTCCCATGGCTACACCTTC,CATFTPSHGYTF
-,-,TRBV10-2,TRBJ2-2,TGCGCCAGCAGTGACATGAACACCGGGGAGCTGTTTTTT,CASSDMNTGELFF
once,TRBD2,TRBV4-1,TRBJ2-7,TGCGCCAGCAGCCAAGAGGTAGCGAGCGGGAGACTGGCGGGGAACTCCTACGAGCAGTACTTC,CASSQEVASGRLAGNSYEQYF
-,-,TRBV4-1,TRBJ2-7,TGCGCCAGCAGCCAAGGAAACGAGCAGTACTTC,CASSQGNEQYF
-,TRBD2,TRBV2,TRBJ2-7,TGTGCCAGCACCTTCCCCCGAGGACTAGCGGACTCCTACGAGCAGTACTTC,CASTFPRGLADSYEQYF
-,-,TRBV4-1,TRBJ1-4,TGCGCCAGCAGCCAAGGGACCCTTAATGAAAAACTGTTTTTT,CASSQGTLNEKLFF
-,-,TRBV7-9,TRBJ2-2,TGTGCCAGCAGCTCGGGGTCCACGGGTTGGGAGCTGTTTTTT,CASSSGSTGWELFF
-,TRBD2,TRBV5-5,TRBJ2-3,TGTGCCAGCACCACAAGCCAACTAGCGGGAGCAGATACGCAGTATTTT,CASTTSQLAGADTQYF